These 14 T cell receptor beta chains share one sample of origin, sequenced in a study of T cell responses to AZD1222 COVID-19 vaccine. Profiled with immunoSEQ multiplex PCR; TCRdb holds only in-frame clones, not every one. Of around 79,000 clones in the sample, 70% to 90% are singletons; the top ten hold 1.5%. The material sequenced was peripheral blood, taken on day 0 of AZD1222 vaccination. These receptors all come from an adult in good health.

The rearrangement links TRBV30 to TRBJ2-5; 7 nucleotides agree with TRBD2. Germline-derived CDR1 and CDR2 are GTSNPN and SVGIG (reference sequence). The CDR3 is made up of 14 amino acids. J gave up 9 bases and V 2 bases, and 12 bases lay outside the gene matches. The CDR3 nucleotides are TGTGCCTGGAGTCCGACTAGCTTAGACCGGTCCCAGTACTTC. Translation gives CAWSPTSLDRSQYF.

J is TRBJ2-3 and V is TRBV5-1, with 9 bases lining up with TRBD2. The CDR3 extends over 16 amino acids. Germline CDR1 and CDR2: SGHRS and YFSETQ. The ends lost 0 bases at V and 4 bases at J; junction bases unmatched: 6. CDR3 residues: CASSLDAGGPADTQYF. CDR3 DNA: TGCGCCAGCAGCTTGGATGCGGGAGGGCCTGCAGATACGCAGTATTTT.

The V and J genes are TRBV5-5 and TRBJ2-7, with a weak D call TRBD2 (5 bases). There are 14 residues in the CDR3. CDR1 SGHKS and CDR2 YYEKEE come from the germline V gene (reference sequence). The V and J ends lost 0 bases and 0 bases respectively, with 7 bases between them. This CDR3 is CASSLAGNSYEQYF. The CDR3 bases are TGTGCCAGCAGCTTGGCGGGGAACTCCTACGAGCAGTACTTC. Supplemented by reference TRBV5-5 and TRBJ2-7, the full variable domain reads DAGVTQSPTHLIKTRGQQVTLRCSPISGHKSVSWYQQVLGQGPQFIFQYYEKEERGRGNFPDRFSARQFPNYSSELNVNALLLGDSALYLCASSLAGNSYEQYFGPGTRLTVT.

The gene calls are TRBV15 and TRBJ1-1, with a tentative D call TRBD1 (5 bases). This CDR3 contains 15 residues. The V gene lost 0 bases and the J gene lost 4 bases, with 12 bases spanning the gap. CDR1 LNHNV and CDR2 YYDKDF come from the germline V gene (reference sequence). The DNA of the CDR3 is TGTGCCACCAGCAGAGAAGGCCGGGGGTCCACTGAAGCTTTCTTT. This codes for CATSREGRGSTEAFF. The whole variable domain, remainder taken from reference TRBV15 and TRBJ1-1, is DAMVIQNPRYQVTQFGKPVTLSCSQTLNHNVMYWYQQKSSQAPKLLFHYYDKDFNNEADTPDNFQSRRPNTSFCFLDIRSPGLGDTAMYLCATSREGRGSTEAFFGQGTRLTVV.

The V call is TRBV6-5, the J call TRBJ1-5; D remains unclear. CDR1 and CDR2 from the germline V gene are MNHEY and SVGAGI. This CDR3 has 14 amino acids. Trimming removed 6 bases at V and 2 bases at J, with 11 bases between. The chain's CDR3 is CASRGLGGNQPQHF. In DNA form, the CDR3 reads TGTGCCAGCAGGGGCTTGGGAGGCAATCAGCCCCAGCATTTT.

In its sample, this clone was seen a few times. This chain joins TRBV19 and TRBJ1-2, with 8 bases identical to TRBD1. The CDR3 loop spans 16 amino acids. Germline trimming cut 4 bases from V and 6 bases from J; bases unmatched to any gene: 13. From germline, CDR1 is LNHDA and CDR2 SQIVND (reference sequence). The CDR3 sequence is CASSTAGGASPHGYTF. The CDR3 coding sequence is TGTGCCAGTAGTACCGCAGGGGGCGCTTCCCCCCATGGCTACACCTTC.

The chain combines TRBV18 with TRBJ2-5; 15 bases are shared with TRBD2. Germline trimming cut 0 bases from V and 5 bases from J; bases unmatched to any gene: 1. Per the germline V gene, CDR1 is KGHSH and CDR2 is LQKENI. This CDR3 is 16 amino acids long. The CDR3 DNA reads as TGTGCCAGCTCACCACCCGGACTAGCGGGAGGGGAGACCCAGTACTTC. Translated, it gives CASSPPGLAGGETQYF.

This rearrangement joins TRBV6-5 to TRBJ1-3; D remains unclear. The germline V gene has CDR1 MNHEY and CDR2 SVGAGI. CDR3 length: 14 residues. The V end was cut by 4 bases, the J end by 0 bases, with 7 bases between. Written as DNA, the CDR3 is TGTGCCAGCAGTTCGGATTTCTCTGGAAACACCATATATTTT. It codes for CASSSDFSGNTIYF.

This chain connects TRBV10-3 to TRBJ2-5; TRBD2 is a possible D gene (6 bases). Germline values: CDR1 ENHRY, CDR2 SYGVKD. V was pared by 3 bases and J by 5 bases, with 13 bases between. The CDR3 runs to 14 residues. The CDR3 loop is CAISETPGEETQYF. The CDR3 DNA sequence: TGTGCCATCAGTGAAACCCCGGGGGAGGAGACCCAGTACTTC.

The V gene is TRBV5-6, the J gene TRBJ2-7; no definite D call. CDR1 is SGHDT and CDR2 is YYEEEE in the germline V gene. The CDR3 spans 17 residues. With 0 bases removed from V and 2 bases from J, the gap between germline ends came to 18 bases. CDR3 nucleotide sequence: TGTGCCAGCAGCTTGGTCACTTCGAGTCCCCAAACCTACGAGCAGTACTTC. This translates into CASSLVTSSPQTYEQYF.

The chain links TRBV12-5 to TRBJ2-1; D remains ambiguous. This CDR3 contains 11 residues. V was clipped by 0 bases and J by 8 bases, with 2 bases between them. Germline V gene lookup returns CDR1 LGHNT and CDR2 FRNRAP. Here the CDR3 DNA reads TGTGCTAGTGGTTTGGTCGATGAGCAGTTCTTC. It is translated as CASGLVDEQFF. Complete variable domain (other parts from reference TRBV12-5 and TRBJ2-1): DARVTQTPRHKVTEMGQEVTMRCQPILGHNTVFWYRQTMMQGLELLAYFRNRAPLDDSGMPKDRFSAEMPDATLATLKIQPSEPRDSAVYFCASGLVDEQFFGPGTRLTVL.

This chain uses TRBV6-5 with TRBJ2-3, with D hard to call. Germline V CDR1 and CDR2: MNHEY, SVGAGI. The CDR3 totals 15 residues. Trimming removed 0 bases at V and 5 bases at J, with 12 bases between. The CDR3 DNA reads TGTGCCAGCAGTTACTCAAGGGATCTAGGAGATACGCAGTATTTT. Its translation is CASSYSRDLGDTQYF.

The chain links TRBV3-1 (or the pseudogene TRBV3-2) to TRBJ2-1; 7 positions agree with TRBD2. This CDR3 contains 15 residues. The junction had 11 bases not matched to a gene; V was cut back by 5 bases and J by 7 bases. Looked up from germline, CDR1 is LGHDT and CDR2 is YNNKEL (reference sequence). CDR3 sequence (DNA): TGTGCCAGCAGCACCGAGCTGGCGGGAGCTAATGAGCAGTTCTTC. Amino acids: CASSTELAGANEQFF.

The CDR3 DNA reads TGTGCCAGTAGTACACACAGCGGACCCTCCTACAATGAGCAGTTCTTC. Translating it yields CASSTHSGPSYNEQFF. The V gene is TRBV19, the J gene TRBJ2-1; possibly TRBD2 for D (5 bases). CDR1 is LNHDA, CDR2 SQIVND, per germline (reference sequence). CDR3 length: 16 amino acids. The ends were cut back, 4 bases at V and 0 bases at J, with 13 bases in the middle.